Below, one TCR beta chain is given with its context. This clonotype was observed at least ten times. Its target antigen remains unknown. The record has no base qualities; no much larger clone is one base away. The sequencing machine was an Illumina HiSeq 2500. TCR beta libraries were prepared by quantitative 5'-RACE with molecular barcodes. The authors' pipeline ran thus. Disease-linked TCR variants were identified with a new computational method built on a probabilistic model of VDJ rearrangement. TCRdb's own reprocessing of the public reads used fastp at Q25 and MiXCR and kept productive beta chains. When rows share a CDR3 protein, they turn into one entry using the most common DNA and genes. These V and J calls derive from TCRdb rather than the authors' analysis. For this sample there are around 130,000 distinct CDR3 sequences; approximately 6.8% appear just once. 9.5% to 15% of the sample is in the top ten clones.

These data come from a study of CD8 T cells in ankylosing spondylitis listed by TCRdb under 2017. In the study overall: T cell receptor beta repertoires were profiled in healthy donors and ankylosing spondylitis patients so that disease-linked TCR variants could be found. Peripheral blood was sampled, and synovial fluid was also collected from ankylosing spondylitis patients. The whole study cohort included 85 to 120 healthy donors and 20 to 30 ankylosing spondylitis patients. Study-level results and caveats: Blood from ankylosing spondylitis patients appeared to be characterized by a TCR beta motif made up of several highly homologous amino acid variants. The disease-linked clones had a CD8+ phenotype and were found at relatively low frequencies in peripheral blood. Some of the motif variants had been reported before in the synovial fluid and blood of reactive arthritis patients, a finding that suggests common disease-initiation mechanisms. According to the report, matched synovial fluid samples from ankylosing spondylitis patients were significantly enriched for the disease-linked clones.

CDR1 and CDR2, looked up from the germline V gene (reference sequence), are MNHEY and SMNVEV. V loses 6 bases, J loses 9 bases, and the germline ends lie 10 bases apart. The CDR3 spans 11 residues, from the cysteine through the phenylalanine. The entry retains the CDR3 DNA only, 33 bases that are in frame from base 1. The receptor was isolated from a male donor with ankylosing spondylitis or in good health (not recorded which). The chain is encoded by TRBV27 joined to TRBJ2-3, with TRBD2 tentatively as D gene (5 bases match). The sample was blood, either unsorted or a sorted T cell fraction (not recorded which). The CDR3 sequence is CASRYGETQYF. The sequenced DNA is TGTGCCAGCAGGTATGGGGAGACGCAGTATTTT.